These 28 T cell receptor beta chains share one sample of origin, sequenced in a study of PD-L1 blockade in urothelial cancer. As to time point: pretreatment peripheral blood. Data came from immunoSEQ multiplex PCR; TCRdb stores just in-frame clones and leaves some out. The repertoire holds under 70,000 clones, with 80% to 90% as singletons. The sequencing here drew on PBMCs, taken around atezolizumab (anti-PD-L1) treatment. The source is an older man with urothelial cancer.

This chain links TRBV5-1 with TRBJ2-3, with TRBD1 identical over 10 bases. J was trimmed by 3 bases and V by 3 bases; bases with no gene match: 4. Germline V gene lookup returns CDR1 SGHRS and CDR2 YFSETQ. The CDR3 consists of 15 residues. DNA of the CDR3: TGCGCCAGCAGCTCCCGGGACAGGGGTACAGATACGCAGTATTTT. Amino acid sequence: CASSSRDRGTDTQYF.

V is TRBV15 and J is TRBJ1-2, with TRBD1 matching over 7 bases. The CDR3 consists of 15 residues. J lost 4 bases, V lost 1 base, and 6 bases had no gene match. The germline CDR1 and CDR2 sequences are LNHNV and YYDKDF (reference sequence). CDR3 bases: TGTGCCACCAGCAGAGGGGATCAGGGGGTCTATGGCTACACCTTC. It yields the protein CATSRGDQGVYGYTF.

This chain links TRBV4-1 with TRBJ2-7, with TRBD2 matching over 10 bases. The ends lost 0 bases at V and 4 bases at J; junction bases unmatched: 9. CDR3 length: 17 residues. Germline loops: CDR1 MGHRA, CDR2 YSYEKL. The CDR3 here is CASSQDYTSGIKYEQYF. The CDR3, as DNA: TGCGCCAGCAGCCAAGATTACACTAGCGGGATTAAATACGAGCAGTACTTC.

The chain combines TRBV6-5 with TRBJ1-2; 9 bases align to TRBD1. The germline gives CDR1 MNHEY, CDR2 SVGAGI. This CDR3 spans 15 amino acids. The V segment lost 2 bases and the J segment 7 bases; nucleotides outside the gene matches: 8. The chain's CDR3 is CASSYRQGEVLGYTF. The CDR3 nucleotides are TGTGCCAGCAGTTACAGACAGGGGGAAGTCCTTGGCTACACCTTC.

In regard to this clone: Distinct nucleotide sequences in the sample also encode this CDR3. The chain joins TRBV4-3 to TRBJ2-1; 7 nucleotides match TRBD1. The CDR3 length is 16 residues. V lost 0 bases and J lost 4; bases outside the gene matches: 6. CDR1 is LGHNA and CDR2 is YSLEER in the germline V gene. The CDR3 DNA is TGCGCCAGCAGCCAAGATCTAGACAGGGAGTACAATGAGCAGTTCTTC. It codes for CASSQDLDREYNEQFF.

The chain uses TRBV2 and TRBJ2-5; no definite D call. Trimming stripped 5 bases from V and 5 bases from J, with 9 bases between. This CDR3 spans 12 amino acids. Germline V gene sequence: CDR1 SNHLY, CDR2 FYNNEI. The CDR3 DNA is TGTGCCAGCAGTACCGGCAGGGAGACCCAGTACTTC. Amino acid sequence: CASSTGRETQYF.

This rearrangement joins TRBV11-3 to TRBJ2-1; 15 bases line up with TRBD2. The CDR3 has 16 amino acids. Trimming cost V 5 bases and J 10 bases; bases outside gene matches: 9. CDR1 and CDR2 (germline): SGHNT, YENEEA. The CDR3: CASSPRPGLAGGEQFF. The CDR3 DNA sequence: TGTGCCAGCAGCCCTCGACCGGGACTAGCGGGAGGCGAGCAGTTCTTC.

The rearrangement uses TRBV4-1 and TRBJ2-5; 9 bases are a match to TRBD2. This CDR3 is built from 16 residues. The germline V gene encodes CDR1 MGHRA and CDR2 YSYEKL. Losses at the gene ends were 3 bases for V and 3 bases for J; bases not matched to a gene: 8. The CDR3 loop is CASSHILGGREETQYF. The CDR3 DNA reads TGCGCCAGCAGCCATATCCTTGGCGGGAGGGAAGAGACCCAGTACTTC.

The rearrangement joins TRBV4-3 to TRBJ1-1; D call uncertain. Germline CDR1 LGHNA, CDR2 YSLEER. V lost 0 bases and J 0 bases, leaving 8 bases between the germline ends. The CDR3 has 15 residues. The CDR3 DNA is TGCGCCAGCAGCCAAGATTTCCCCATGAACACTGAAGCTTTCTTT. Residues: CASSQDFPMNTEAFF.

The CDR3 sequence: CASSPTSPLQETQYF. The DNA for the CDR3 is TGCGCCAGCAGCCCGACTAGCCCCCTCCAAGAGACCCAGTACTTC. The gene calls are TRBV4-1 and TRBJ2-5; 7 bases fit TRBD2. This CDR3 spans 15 amino acids. Germline V gene sequence: CDR1 MGHRA, CDR2 YSYEKL. V lost 4 bases and J lost 1; bases outside the gene matches: 6.

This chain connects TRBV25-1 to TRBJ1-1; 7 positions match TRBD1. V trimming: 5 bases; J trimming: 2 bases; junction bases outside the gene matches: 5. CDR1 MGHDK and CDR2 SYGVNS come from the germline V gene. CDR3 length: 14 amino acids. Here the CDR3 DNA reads TGTGCCAGCAGTTTCGGGACAGTAAACACTGAAGCTTTCTTT. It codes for CASSFGTVNTEAFF.

Here the CDR3 DNA reads TGCGCCGCGGGAAGGGGTAGGGACAATGAGCAGTTCTTC. Translation gives CAAGRGRDNEQFF. This sequence joins TRBV10-2 and TRBJ2-1; perhaps TRBD2 as D (6 bases). Germline-derived CDR1 and CDR2 are WSHSY and SAAADI. This CDR3 region has 13 residues. V lost 11 bases, J lost 5 bases, and 16 bases lay in between.

The CDR3 is CASSFLFAPGTEDTEAFF. Here the CDR3 DNA reads TGTGCCAGCAGTTTCCTATTCGCCCCGGGGACAGAGGACACTGAAGCTTTCTTT. This rearrangement joins TRBV27 to TRBJ1-1, with 7 bases aligning to TRBD1. The germline gives CDR1 MNHEY, CDR2 SMNVEV (reference sequence). The CDR3 runs 18 residues. Trimming at V came to 3 bases and at J to 3 bases, leaving 16 bases not matched to a gene.

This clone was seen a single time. Here the CDR3 reads CASSLEGQGYGYTF. The CDR3 DNA reads TGTGCCAGCAGCTTAGAGGGACAGGGCTATGGCTACACCTTC. J is TRBJ1-2 and V is TRBV11-1, with TRBD1 identical over 9 bases. CDR1 is SGHAT, CDR2 FQDESV, per germline (reference sequence). The CDR3 consists of 14 residues. Trimming removed 1 base from V and 4 bases from J; junction bases left unmatched: 1.

The CDR3 bases are TGTGCCAGCAGCTTAGATATACAGGGGGGAGAGCAGTACTTC. Its protein is CASSLDIQGGEQYF. The V gene is TRBV11-2, the J gene TRBJ2-7; 8 bases map to TRBD1. In germline, CDR1 is SGHAT, CDR2 FQNNGV. The V gene end was trimmed by 0 bases and the J gene end by 7 bases; junction bases not matched to a gene: 5. The CDR3 consists of 14 residues.

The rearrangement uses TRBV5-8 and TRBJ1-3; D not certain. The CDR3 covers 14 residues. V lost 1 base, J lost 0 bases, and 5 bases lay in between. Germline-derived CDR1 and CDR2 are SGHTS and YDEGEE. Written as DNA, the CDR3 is TGTGCCAGCAGCTTGCGGGACTCTGGAAACACCATATATTTT. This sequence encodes CASSLRDSGNTIYF.

CDR3 DNA sequence: TGTGCCAGCAGCTCGTTAGCGGGAGGGCCGGGAAATGAGCAGTTCTTC. It translates to CASSSLAGGPGNEQFF. The chain has TRBV5-4 and TRBJ2-1, with 11 bases aligning to TRBD2. The CDR3 has 16 residues. Germline CDR1 and CDR2: SGHNT and YYREEE (reference sequence). With 3 bases clipped from V and 7 bases from J, the junction kept 9 bases outside the gene matches.

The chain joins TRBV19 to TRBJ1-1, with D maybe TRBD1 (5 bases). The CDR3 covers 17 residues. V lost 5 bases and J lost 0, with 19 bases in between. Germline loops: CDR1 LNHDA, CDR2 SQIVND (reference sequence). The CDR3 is CASSADMDLYMNTEAFF. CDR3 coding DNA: TGTGCCAGTAGTGCGGACATGGACCTTTACATGAACACTGAAGCTTTCTTT.

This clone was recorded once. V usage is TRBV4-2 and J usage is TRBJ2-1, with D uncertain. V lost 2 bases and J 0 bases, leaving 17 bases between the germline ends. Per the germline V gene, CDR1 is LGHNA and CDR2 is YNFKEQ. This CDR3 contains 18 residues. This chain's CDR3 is CASSQPGGSLSSYNEQFF. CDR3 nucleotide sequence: TGTGCCAGCAGCCAACCAGGTGGGTCCTTGAGCTCCTACAATGAGCAGTTCTTC.

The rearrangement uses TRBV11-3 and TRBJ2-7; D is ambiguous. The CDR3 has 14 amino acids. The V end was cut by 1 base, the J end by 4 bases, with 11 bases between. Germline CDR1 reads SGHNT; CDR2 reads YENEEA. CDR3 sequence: CASSLGGNLYEQYF. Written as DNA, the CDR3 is TGTGCCAGCAGCTTAGGAGGTAACCTTTACGAGCAGTACTTC.

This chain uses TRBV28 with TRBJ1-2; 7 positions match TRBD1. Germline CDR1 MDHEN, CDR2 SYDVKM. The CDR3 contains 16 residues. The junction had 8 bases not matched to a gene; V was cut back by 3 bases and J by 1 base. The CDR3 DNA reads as TGTGCCAGCAGTTTTCTCTCTGGGACAGATAACTATGGCTACACCTTC. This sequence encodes CASSFLSGTDNYGYTF.

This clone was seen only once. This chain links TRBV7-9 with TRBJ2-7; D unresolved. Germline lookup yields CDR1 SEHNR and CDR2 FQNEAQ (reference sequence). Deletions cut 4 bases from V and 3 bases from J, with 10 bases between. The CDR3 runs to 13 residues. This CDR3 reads CASSSPQDYEQYF. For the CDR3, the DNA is TGTGCCAGCAGCTCACCTCAGGACTACGAGCAGTACTTC. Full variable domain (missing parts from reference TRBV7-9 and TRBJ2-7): DTGVSQNPRHKITKRGQNVTFRCDPISEHNRLYWYRQTLGQGPEFLTYFQNEAQLEKSRLLSDRFSAERPKGSFSTLEIQRTEQGDSAMYLCASSSPQDYEQYFGPGTRLTVT.

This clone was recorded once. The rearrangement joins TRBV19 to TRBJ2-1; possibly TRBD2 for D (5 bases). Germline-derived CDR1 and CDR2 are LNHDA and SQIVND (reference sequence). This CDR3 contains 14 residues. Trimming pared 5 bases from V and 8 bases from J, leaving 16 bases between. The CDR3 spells CASSPRAGTYEQFF. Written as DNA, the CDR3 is TGTGCCAGTAGTCCCCGGGCGGGCACCTATGAGCAGTTCTTC.

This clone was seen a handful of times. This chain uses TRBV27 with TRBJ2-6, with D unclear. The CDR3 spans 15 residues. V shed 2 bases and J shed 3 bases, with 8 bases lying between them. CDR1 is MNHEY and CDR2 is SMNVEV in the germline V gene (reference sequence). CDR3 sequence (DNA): TGTGCCAGCAGTTTAACTCTGCTTGGGGCCAACGTCCTGACTTTC. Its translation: CASSLTLLGANVLTF.

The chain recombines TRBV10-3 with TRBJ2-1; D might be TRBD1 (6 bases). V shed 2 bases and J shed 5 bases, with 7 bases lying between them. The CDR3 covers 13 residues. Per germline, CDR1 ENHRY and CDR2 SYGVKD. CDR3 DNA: TGTGCCATCAGTGAGAACAGGGACAATGAGCAGTTCTTC. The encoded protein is CAISENRDNEQFF.

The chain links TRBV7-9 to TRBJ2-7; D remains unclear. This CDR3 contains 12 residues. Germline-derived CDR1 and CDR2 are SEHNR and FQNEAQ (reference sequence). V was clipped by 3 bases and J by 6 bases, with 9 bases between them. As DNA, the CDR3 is TGTGCCAGCAGCTTCGGAGCCCGCGAGCAGTACTTC. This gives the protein CASSFGAREQYF. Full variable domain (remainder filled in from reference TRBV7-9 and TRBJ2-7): DTGVSQNPRHKITKRGQNVTFRCDPISEHNRLYWYRQTLGQGPEFLTYFQNEAQLEKSRLLSDRFSAERPKGSFSTLEIQRTEQGDSAMYLCASSFGAREQYFGPGTRLTVT.

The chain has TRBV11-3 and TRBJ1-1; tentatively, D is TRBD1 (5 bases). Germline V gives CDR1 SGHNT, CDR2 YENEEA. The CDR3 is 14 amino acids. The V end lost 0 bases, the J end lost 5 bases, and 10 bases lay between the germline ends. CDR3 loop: CASSLDWGGTEAFF. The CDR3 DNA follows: TGTGCCAGCAGCTTAGATTGGGGGGGAACTGAAGCTTTCTTT.

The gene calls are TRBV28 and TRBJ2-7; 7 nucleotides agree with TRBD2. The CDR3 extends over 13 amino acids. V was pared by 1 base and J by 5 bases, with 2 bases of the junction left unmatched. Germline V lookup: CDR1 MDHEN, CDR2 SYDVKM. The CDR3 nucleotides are TGTGCCAGCAGTTTATCTCTAGCGGACGAGCAGTACTTC. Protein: CASSLSLADEQYF.